The T cell receptor beta chain under discussion was sequenced for a study of T cell responses to AZD1222 COVID-19 vaccine. The overall study: It was second doses at about 4 or about 12 weeks that were pooled.

About this clone itself: Its antigen is unknown.

Using immunoSEQ multiplex PCR, the repertoire was profiled, and TCRdb retains in-frame clones only, with some absent. The sample yields about 82,000 clones, approximately 91% seen once. Germline V gene lookup returns CDR1 SEHNR and CDR2 FQNEAQ (reference sequence). Unmatched junction bases numbered 10, after V lost 1 base and J lost 4 bases. The CDR3 is made up of 17 amino acids. The study, taken as a whole, reports: Only six people who got AZD1222 tested seropositive at baseline. Donors in the cohort were predominantly white British and more often female, and clonal diversity was possibly underestimated.

The source of this sequence is an adult in good health. V and J are TRBV7-9 and TRBJ2-5; 9 bases are a match to TRBD1. Material: peripheral blood, obtained on day 0 of AZD1222 vaccination. The CDR3 spells CASSLVVGQGRAETQYF. The DNA for the CDR3 is TGTGCCAGCAGCTTAGTGGTGGGACAGGGAAGGGCAGAGACCCAGTACTTC.